Shown below are 27 T cell receptor beta chains from a single sample sequenced in a study of blood T cells in healthy people across ages. A second PCR, run for roughly 7 to 11 cycles, used a sample-barcoded 5' primer plus a J-beta primer mix. TCRdb independently ran MiXCR on the 5' RACE reads; one entry per CDR3 protein. The sample lists about 830,000 distinct CDR3 sequences; around two thirds were seen once. The sequenced material came from blood. The receptor source for this set is a man aged 25-40 years in good health.

There are a few counts of this clonotype. This chain links TRBV7-3 with TRBJ2-3; no clear D gene. V shed 4 bases and J shed 2 bases, with 13 bases lying between them. There are 15 residues in the CDR3. Germline V gene sequence: CDR1 SGHTA, CDR2 FQGTGA. The CDR3 DNA is TGTGCCAGCAGCTCGGGCCCACTAATCACAGATACGCAGTATTTT. The encoded protein is CASSSGPLITDTQYF.

The chain employs TRBV3-1 and TRBJ1-5; TRBD1 might be the D (5 bases). With 1 base removed from V and 5 bases from J, the gap between germline ends came to 12 bases. This CDR3 comprises 15 residues. Germline V gene data show CDR1 as LGHDT and CDR2 as YNNKEL (reference sequence). The CDR3 nucleotides are TGTGCCAGCAGCCAAGTCCTCGGGGGGGATCAGCCCCAGCATTTT. Translating it yields CASSQVLGGDQPQHF.

The chain couples TRBV5-1 to TRBJ1-2; D might be TRBD1 (5 bases). V was clipped by 1 base and J by 2 bases, with 12 bases between them. The length of the CDR3 is 15 residues. Germline CDR1 and CDR2: SGHRS and YFSETQ. CDR3 in DNA: TGCGCCAGCAGCTTGACGGGACGGAACAACTATGGCTACACCTTC. Amino acids: CASSLTGRNNYGYTF. Filled out from reference TRBV5-1 and TRBJ1-2, the complete variable domain reads KAGVTQTPRYLIKTRGQQVTLSCSPISGHRSVSWYQQTPGQGLQFLFEYFSETQRNKGNFPGRFSGRQFSNSRSEMNVSTLELGDSALYLCASSLTGRNNYGYTFGSGTRLTVV.

This clonotype showed up just a few times. V and J are TRBV9 and TRBJ2-6; D is undetermined. The CDR3 length is 14 residues. V shed 1 base and J shed 0 bases, with 2 bases lying between them. CDR1 and CDR2 from the germline V gene are SGDLS and YYNGEE. CDR3 nucleotides: TGTGCCAGCAGCGTACCCTCTGGGGCCAACGTCCTGACTTTC. This sequence encodes CASSVPSGANVLTF.

This clonotype appeared a single time. The V and J genes are TRBV20-1 and TRBJ2-7; 12 bases line up with TRBD1. Per germline, CDR1 DFQATT and CDR2 SNEGSKA (reference sequence). The CDR3 contains 14 residues. The V and J ends lost 5 bases and 4 bases, in that order; junction bases with no gene match: 6. The CDR3 sequence: CSAVAGQGAYEQYF. CDR3 in DNA: TGCAGTGCTGTTGCGGGACAGGGGGCTTACGAGCAGTACTTC.

The CDR3 sequence: CASSSIQGARQYF. In DNA, the CDR3 is TGTGCCAGCAGCTCTATACAGGGGGCGCGGCAGTACTTC. The genes are TRBV7-3 and TRBJ2-5, with 9 positions matching TRBD1. This CDR3 contains 13 residues. V lost 4 bases to trimming and J lost 11 bases; unmatched junction nucleotides: 8. Germline loops: CDR1 SGHTA, CDR2 FQGTGA.

This chain connects TRBV29-1 to TRBJ1-2; perhaps TRBD1 as D (5 bases). This CDR3 has 14 amino acids. Germline V lookup: CDR1 SQVTM, CDR2 ANQGSEA. The ends were cut back, 6 bases at V and 8 bases at J, with 22 bases in the middle. The CDR3 sequence: CSVLLRAQVEGYTF. The DNA of the CDR3 is TGCAGCGTCCTTCTCAGGGCGCAGGTTGAAGGCTACACCTTC.

In this sample, this clonotype turned up once. Since a much larger clone is just one base distant, this may be a read error. This chain connects TRBV7-3 to TRBJ1-2; D not resolved. The CDR3 sequence is 12 residues long. Per germline, CDR1 SGHTA and CDR2 FQGTGA. CDR3 loop: CASSFSNNGYTF. Written as DNA, the CDR3 is TGTGCCAGCAGCTTCTCTAACAATGGCTACACCTTC.

This rearrangement joins TRBV28 to TRBJ1-5, with D tentatively TRBD1 (5 bases). Germline V gene lookup returns CDR1 MDHEN and CDR2 SYDVKM. This CDR3 is built from 14 residues. Trimming stripped 5 bases from V and 6 bases from J, with 14 bases between. CDR3 in amino acids: CASSVGSGVQPQHF. The CDR3 DNA follows: TGTGCCAGCAGTGTAGGGTCGGGGGTTCAGCCCCAGCATTTT.

The chain couples TRBV5-1 to TRBJ2-1; 10 bases align to TRBD2. The DNA end favors TRBJ2-7, so the J call may be wrong. The CDR3 runs to 17 residues. Per germline, CDR1 SGHRS and CDR2 YFSETQ. CDR3 coding DNA: TGCGCCAGCAGCTTGTACCTAGCGGGGGACTCCTACAATGAGCAGTACTTC. This codes for CASSLYLAGDSYNEQYF.

The chain combines TRBV6-5 with TRBJ2-7; D is perhaps TRBD1 (5 bases). V was pared by 4 bases and J by 0 bases, with 13 bases between. The CDR3 runs to 15 residues. Germline-derived CDR1 and CDR2 are MNHEY and SVGAGI. CDR3 amino acids: CASSFHRQSSYEQYF. The CDR3, as DNA: TGTGCCAGCAGTTTCCACCGACAGAGCTCCTACGAGCAGTACTTC.

This clonotype was detected many times. J is TRBJ2-7 and V is TRBV12-3 or TRBV12-4; no clear D. Trimming left V 5 bases short and J 3 bases short, with 5 bases between. This CDR3 is built from 11 residues. CDR3 protein: CASSRYYEQYF. The CDR3 region has the DNA TGTGCCAGCAGTCGCTACTACGAGCAGTACTTC.

This clonotype was found a few times. This chain connects TRBV27 to TRBJ1-2; D is perhaps TRBD1 (5 bases). Trimming took 9 bases from V and 4 from J, leaving 21 bases between them. Per germline, CDR1 MNHEY and CDR2 SMNVEV (reference sequence). This CDR3 comprises 15 residues. The CDR3 here is CASSPAGSGIYGYTF. The CDR3 region has the DNA TGTGCCAGTAGCCCAGCCGGCTCAGGGATCTATGGCTACACCTTC.

This chain links TRBV7-2 with TRBJ2-1, with TRBD1 identical over 8 bases. Unmatched junction bases numbered 6, after V lost 0 bases and J lost 5 bases. The CDR3 contains 16 residues. Germline CDR1 is SGHTA and CDR2 is FQGNSA. DNA of the CDR3: TGTGCCAGCAGCTTAGCTCCGGGACAGGAAAACAATGAGCAGTTCTTC. Protein: CASSLAPGQENNEQFF.

At least ten counts were recorded for this clonotype. The chain is built from TRBV7-2 and TRBJ2-4; 7 positions match TRBD1. Germline V gene data show CDR1 as SGHTA and CDR2 as FQGNSA. Unmatched junction bases numbered 6, after V lost 3 bases and J lost 4 bases. The CDR3 is 15 residues long. CDR3 DNA: TGTGCCAGCAGCTTCCAACAGGGGTCGAAAAACATTCAGTACTTC. This encodes CASSFQQGSKNIQYF.

Only one count was recorded for this clonotype. The rearrangement uses TRBV27 and TRBJ2-1, with D possibly being TRBD1 (5 bases). The CDR3 contains 13 residues. V lost 3 bases and J 5 bases, leaving 8 bases between the germline ends. The germline gives CDR1 MNHEY, CDR2 SMNVEV (reference sequence). The DNA for the CDR3 is TGTGCCAGCAGTTTGCAGGGTCACAATGAGCAGTTCTTC. Translated: CASSLQGHNEQFF.

V gene TRBV29-1 combines with J gene TRBJ2-3; D possibly corresponds to TRBD2 (6 bases). Germline values: CDR1 SQVTM, CDR2 ANQGSEA. The CDR3 loop spans 13 amino acids. Trimming removed 3 bases at V and 2 bases at J, with 9 bases between. The CDR3 sequence is CSVDGGVTDTQYF. As DNA, the CDR3 is TGCAGCGTTGACGGCGGGGTCACAGATACGCAGTATTTT.

The J gene is TRBJ2-3, the V gene TRBV24-1; 9 bases are a match to TRBD1. The CDR3 is 15 amino acids. V shed 3 bases, J shed 4 bases, and the junction held 4 bases outside the gene matches. CDR1 and CDR2 (germline): KGHDR, SFDVKD. The CDR3 sequence: CATSDRQGVADTQYF. The CDR3 bases are TGTGCCACCAGTGATCGACAGGGGGTTGCAGATACGCAGTATTTT.

In this sample, this clonotype turned up once. J is TRBJ1-2 and V is TRBV25-1; 10 bases line up with TRBD1. CDR1 is MGHDK, CDR2 SYGVNS, per germline. The V and J ends lost 8 bases and 7 bases, in that order; junction bases with no gene match: 13. The CDR3 is made up of 15 amino acids. CDR3 in DNA: TGTGCCAGCGGATCCCCCGGGACAGGGGCCTCTGGCTACACCTTC. Encoded protein: CASGSPGTGASGYTF.

There are a few counts of this clonotype. The V gene is TRBV7-2, the J gene TRBJ2-7, with TRBD1 identical over 10 bases. The V and J ends lost 5 bases and 3 bases, in that order; junction bases with no gene match: 7. The CDR3 consists of 15 residues. Germline CDR1 SGHTA, CDR2 FQGNSA. CDR3 amino acids: CASSPRTGGVYEQYF. CDR3 bases: TGTGCCAGCAGCCCGCGGACAGGGGGGGTCTACGAGCAGTACTTC.

The V and J genes are TRBV15 and TRBJ1-2; D remains unclear. The CDR3 has 13 amino acids. Germline CDR1 and CDR2: LNHNV and YYDKDF (reference sequence). The V gene lost 1 base and the J gene lost 2 bases, with 5 bases spanning the gap. CDR3 residues: CATSRAPNYGYTF. The CDR3 bases are TGTGCCACCAGCAGAGCCCCAAACTATGGCTACACCTTC.

This clonotype was detected only once. The rearrangement links TRBV4-3 to TRBJ2-1; D perhaps matches TRBD1 (7 bases). CDR3 size: 17 residues. CDR1 and CDR2 from the germline V gene are LGHNA and YSLEER. Trimming stripped 2 bases from V and 2 bases from J, with 16 bases between. The CDR3 nucleotides read TGCGCCAGCAGCCAAAAAGGCGGGACAGCCACCTACAATGAGCAGTTCTTC. This gives the protein CASSQKGGTATYNEQFF.

This chain links TRBV4-1 with TRBJ2-6; 9 bases map to TRBD1. This CDR3 has 22 residues. Germline loops: CDR1 MGHRA, CDR2 YSYEKL. V lost 4 bases, J lost 0 bases, and 19 bases stayed unmatched. The CDR3 DNA sequence: TGCGCCAGCAGCCTGATGGGGAATCTTGGGACAGGGCCCTCCTCTGGGGCCAACGTCCTGACTTTC. Translating it yields CASSLMGNLGTGPSSGANVLTF.

The chain uses TRBV15 and TRBJ2-7; 9 nucleotides agree with TRBD1. CDR3 size: 15 residues. V lost 5 bases and J lost 2; bases outside the gene matches: 7. Germline V CDR1 and CDR2: LNHNV, YYDKDF (reference sequence). CDR3 protein: CATSLDRGSTYEQYF. The CDR3 nucleotides are TGTGCCACCAGCCTAGACAGGGGGTCAACCTACGAGCAGTACTTC.

The chain is built from TRBV29-1 and TRBJ1-2; the match to TRBD1 covers 10 bases. This CDR3 region has 15 residues. Germline V gene data show CDR1 as SQVTM and CDR2 as ANQGSEA. J was trimmed by 2 bases and V by 5 bases; bases with no gene match: 8. Written as DNA, the CDR3 is TGCAGCGTTTGGCAAGACAGGGGGCAAAACTATGGCTACACCTTC. Translated, it gives CSVWQDRGQNYGYTF. Full variable domain (missing parts from reference TRBV29-1 and TRBJ1-2): SAVISQKPSRDICQRGTSLTIQCQVDSQVTMMFWYRQQPGQSLTLIATANQGSEATYESGFVIDKFPISRPNLTFSTLTVSNMSPEDSSIYLCSVWQDRGQNYGYTFGSGTRLTVV.

This chain uses TRBV4-2 with TRBJ1-5; TRBD1 matches 9 bases. The CDR3 has 15 amino acids. V dropped 0 bases and J dropped 5; count of bases not matched to a gene: 2. Germline CDR1 is LGHNA and CDR2 is YNFKEQ. CDR3 region: CASSQEGQGHQPQHF. The CDR3 region has the DNA TGTGCCAGCAGCCAAGAAGGACAGGGGCATCAGCCCCAGCATTTT.

This clonotype was found a few times. This rearrangement joins TRBV28 to TRBJ2-1; TRBD2 might be the D (6 bases). Germline values: CDR1 MDHEN, CDR2 SYDVKM. The CDR3 length is 16 residues. Between the trimmed V and J ends, which lost 4 bases and 6 bases, there was a span of 19 bases. This chain's CDR3 is CASSSTTLGGTNEQFF. Written as DNA, the CDR3 is TGTGCCAGCAGTTCTACAACACTTGGGGGGACCAATGAGCAGTTCTTC.